This entry lists 11 T cell receptor beta chains sequenced from one sample in a study of CD8 T cells in ankylosing spondylitis. TCRdb itself ran the 5' RACE reads through MiXCR, one entry per CDR3 protein. Altogether about 150,000 distinct CDR3 sequences are present, roughly 31% being singletons, with the ten largest covering approximately 5.9%. The specimen sequenced was synovial fluid, either unsorted or a sorted T cell fraction (not recorded which). These receptors originate from a male donor with ankylosing spondylitis.

The chain employs TRBV5-1 and TRBJ2-5, with 8 bases aligning to TRBD2. Trimming removed 0 bases from V and 4 bases from J; junction bases left unmatched: 2. Germline lookup yields CDR1 SGHRS and CDR2 YFSETQ. CDR3 length: 14 residues. The CDR3 spells CASSLGTSTETQYF. The CDR3 DNA sequence: TGCGCCAGCAGCTTGGGGACTAGCACAGAGACCCAGTACTTC.

This clonotype was counted a few times. The chain has TRBV5-1 and TRBJ2-1; D tentatively fits TRBD1 or TRBD2 (5 bases each). Between the trimmed V and J ends, which lost 9 bases and 0 bases, there was a span of 16 bases. The CDR3 length is 15 residues. Germline V gene sequence: CDR1 SGHRS, CDR2 YFSETQ. The CDR3 DNA reads TGCGCCACTAAGTTAGGGACCATCTCCTACAATGAGCAGTTCTTC. This gives the protein CATKLGTISYNEQFF.

The chain uses TRBV6-5 and TRBJ2-1, with 12 bases that match TRBD2. The ends lost 4 bases at V and 10 bases at J; junction bases unmatched: 8. Germline assignment: CDR1 MNHEY and CDR2 SVGAGI. The CDR3 extends over 15 amino acids. The CDR3 region is CASSSPGLAGNEQFF. CDR3 sequence (DNA): TGTGCCAGCAGTTCACCGGGACTAGCGGGTAACGAGCAGTTCTTC.

This clonotype has just one count. The chain carries TRBV5-1 and TRBJ2-6, with 9 bases lining up with TRBD1. The CDR3 is made up of 18 amino acids. In germline, CDR1 is SGHRS, CDR2 YFSETQ. V lost 1 base to trimming and J lost 0 bases; unmatched junction nucleotides: 5. CDR3 sequence: CASSLLGQGPSGANVLTF. The CDR3 bases are TGCGCCAGCAGCTTGTTGGGACAGGGTCCCTCTGGGGCCAACGTCCTGACTTTC.

The chain combines TRBV4-2 with TRBJ1-1; D unresolved. V lost 4 bases to trimming and J lost 5 bases, with 17 bases between them. CDR1 and CDR2 from the germline V gene are LGHNA and YNFKEQ. This CDR3 is 15 amino acids long. The CDR3 reads CASSLSLSRVTEAFF. In nucleotides, the CDR3 is TGTGCCAGCAGCCTCAGCCTTTCTCGGGTGACTGAAGCTTTCTTT.

This clonotype was found a few times. This chain connects TRBV6-1 to TRBJ2-3; D is unresolved. With 7 bases removed from V and 2 bases from J, the gap between germline ends came to 13 bases. CDR1 and CDR2 (germline): MNHNS, SASEGT. The CDR3 spans 14 residues. The CDR3 coding sequence is TGTGCCAGCAAAACTACTCGCACCACAGATACGCAGTATTTT. Translated, it gives CASKTTRTTDTQYF.

The chain couples TRBV5-5 to TRBJ2-1; the match to TRBD1 covers 9 bases. CDR1 is SGHKS, CDR2 YYEKEE, per germline (reference sequence). After removal of 4 bases from V and 4 bases from J, the junction contained 6 bases not matched to a gene. CDR3 length: 15 amino acids. The DNA of the CDR3 is TGTGCCAGCAGCGCCCGGGACAGGGTATACAATGAGCAGTTCTTC. This gives the protein CASSARDRVYNEQFF.

The chain carries TRBV25-1 and TRBJ1-1, with D perhaps TRBD1 (5 bases). The CDR3 contains 13 residues. The germline V and J ends were trimmed by 4 bases and 6 bases, with 12 bases remaining between them. Germline V CDR1 and CDR2: MGHDK, SYGVNS. The CDR3 is CASSVVRGAEAFF. CDR3 sequence (DNA): TGTGCCAGCAGTGTGGTACGGGGGGCTGAAGCTTTCTTT.

In its sample, this clonotype was seen many times. This rearrangement joins TRBV7-2 to TRBJ1-5; 8 bases line up with TRBD1. This CDR3 has 15 residues. Germline CDR1 reads SGHTA; CDR2 reads FQGNSA. With V trimmed by 0 bases and J by 7 bases, 5 bases remained unmatched. The CDR3 is CASSLALAGGQPQHF. The CDR3 DNA follows: TGTGCCAGCAGCTTAGCGCTGGCAGGGGGCCAGCCCCAGCATTTT.

V usage is TRBV21-1 and J usage is TRBJ2-3; TRBD1 is the table's D call, not checked against the DNA. TRBV21-1 is classified as a pseudogene. The CDR3 is made up of 16 amino acids. The CDR3 coding sequence is TGTGCCAGCAGCAAAGCGGGCGGGACAGAAAAAGATACGCAGTATTTT. Its translation: CASSKAGGTEKDTQYF.

In its sample, this clonotype was seen a few times. CDR3 DNA: TGTGCCAGCAGCTTCCCCGGTGCCCAAAGCGGGAGGGTCCACGAGCAGTACTTC. It translates to CASSFPGAQSGRVHEQYF. This sequence joins TRBV11-2 and TRBJ2-7; 10 nucleotides align to TRBD2. J was trimmed by 5 bases and V by 3 bases; bases with no gene match: 16. Germline V gene data show CDR1 as SGHAT and CDR2 as FQNNGV. This CDR3 is built from 18 residues.